This entry concerns a single T cell receptor (beta chain). Original data processing: Using reference gene primer amplification, nucleated cell counts were estimated. The protocol was immunoSEQ multiplex PCR, while the TCRdb copy is restricted to in-frame clones and leaves out a portion. V, J and clone size were drawn from that table, and D and trimming were deduced from the DNA. The sample includes about 140,000 clones, roughly 79% of them seen just once. The junction had 7 bases not matched to a gene; V was cut back by 6 bases and J by 3 bases. CDR1 and CDR2 from the germline V gene are MNHEY and SVGAGI. The CDR3 is made up of 14 amino acids. The data were taken from a study of blood T cell repertoires in COVID-19. At the level of the study: Donors in the United States, Italy and Spain gave samples during acute or convalescent COVID-19. T cells, B-cell-depleted T cells, or PBMCs provided the cDNA or gDNA that served as material.

This sequence joins TRBV6-5 and TRBJ1-2; 7 nucleotides align to TRBD1. The sequenced sample consisted of peripheral blood. This TCR was sampled from a woman in her sixties or seventies with active or convalescent COVID-19. CDR3 amino acids: CASRNPDRDYGYTF. In DNA form, the CDR3 reads TGTGCCAGCAGGAACCCCGACAGGGACTATGGCTACACCTTC.